This TCR beta chain was identified in a study of blood T cell repertoires in COVID-19. About the study: Acute-phase and convalescent COVID-19 samples originated in the United States, Italy and Spain. PBMCs, B-cell-depleted T cells, or T cells were the source of the cDNA or gDNA that made up the material.

Original processing notes: Scientists estimated how many nucleated cells there were by amplifying reference gene primers. TCRdb's copy holds only in-frame clones and misses some; the assay was immunoSEQ multiplex PCR. Clone size and V and J calls were adopted from that table, with D and trimming inferred from the DNA. The table records tens of thousands of clones, about 86% of them present only once. CDR1 is SGHTA, CDR2 FQGTGA, per germline. The CDR3 sequence is 14 residues long. V lost 3 bases and J lost 4, with 12 bases in between. The V and J genes are TRBV7-3 and TRBJ2-5, with D possibly matching TRBD2 (6 bases). Sequencing was carried out using peripheral blood. The sequence derives from a woman older than 75 with acute or convalescent COVID-19. CDR3 in amino acids: CASSLNPAGETQYF. In DNA, the CDR3 is TGTGCCAGCAGCTTGAATCCAGCGGGAGAGACCCAGTACTTC.